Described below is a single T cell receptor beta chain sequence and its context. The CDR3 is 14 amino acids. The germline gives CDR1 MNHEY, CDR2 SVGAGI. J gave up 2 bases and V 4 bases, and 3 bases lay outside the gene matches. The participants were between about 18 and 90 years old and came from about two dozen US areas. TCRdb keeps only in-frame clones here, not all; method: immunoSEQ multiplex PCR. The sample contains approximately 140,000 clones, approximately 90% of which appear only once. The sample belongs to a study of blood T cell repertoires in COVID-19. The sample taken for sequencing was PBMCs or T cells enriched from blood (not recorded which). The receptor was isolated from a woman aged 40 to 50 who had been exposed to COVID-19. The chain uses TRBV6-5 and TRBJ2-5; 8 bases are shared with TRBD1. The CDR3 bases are TGTGCCAGCAGTTCTCGGACAGGGCAAGAGACCCAGTACTTC. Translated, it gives CASSSRTGQETQYF.